This TCR beta chain was documented in a study of somatic mutations in cytotoxic T cells in rheumatoid arthritis (dated by TCRdb to the late 2010s). For context, the study as a whole: Patient peripheral blood (roughly 32 ml EDTA) was drawn right after diagnosis and before any treatment started. Some T-cell populations stained with V beta antibodies were sorted by flow on a FACSAria II or Sony SH800 to nearly 100% purity, with sorted V beta1+ cells additionally subjected to TCRB sequencing. In newly diagnosed rheumatoid arthritis without treatment, the study examined if expanded CD8+ T-cell clones harbor somatic mutations, relying on TCRB deep sequencing to characterize clonality. A total of around 62 rheumatoid arthritis patients and about 20 healthy controls underwent TCRB deep sequencing. Median age was essentially the same in the patient group and the control group.

Beyond this particular receptor, the publication reports: Viral specificity could not be ruled out by absence from virus-specific databases, and the antigen targets of the expanded CD8+ clones remained unknown. In about an eighth of the roughly 60 patients the largest CD8+ clone exceeded 20% of CD8+ cells, and several identical CD8+ TCRB sequences were shared between blood and synovial fluid. In patients, CD8+ clonality rose with age (Spearman r ~ 0.46), which was not the case in healthy controls. There was no significant difference in CD8+ T-cell clonality between rheumatoid arthritis patients and age-matched healthy controls.

Genomic DNA underwent TCRB CDR3 sequencing using the immunoSEQ assay. In the paper's pipeline: Patient CD8+ clones larger than 1% were compared against published virus-specific TCRB sequences, and only a few matched. Only productive TCRB rearrangements were included in the analyses. A clone was defined by a unique TCRB CDR3 sequence, and clonality was computed as a productive clonality index based on Shannon entropy. To calculate repertoire overlap between two samples, the template counts of each clone were considered relative to each sample's total templates. Flow cytometry-measured V-gene usage correlated with V-gene usage from TCRB sequencing, with a Spearman r of more than 0.6. The immuneACCESS repertoire file appears here via TCRdb, limited to in-frame rearrangements. These files lack a portion of the clones; in checked studies, under half of the deficit traces to unresolved V genes, and the cause of the others is not known. Clonal size and the V and J genes are those of that table, whereas D and trimming came from the DNA. Present in this sample are just over 15,000 clones, 65% to 80% of which were seen just once. 11% to 15% of the sample rests with the top ten.

Positive magnetic bead selection on an AutoMACS was used to isolate CD4+ and CD8+ cells, with flow cytometry used to check purity. A TCR V beta antibody panel was used in flow cytometry to screen first for clonal expansions, which were then characterized by TCRB deep sequencing of sorted CD8+ fractions. Peripheral blood mononuclear cells were obtained using density gradient separation with Ficoll-Paque PLUS. DNA from CD4-enriched, CD8-enriched or PBMC samples was extracted using Nucleospin Tissue or Tissue XS kits and then quantified on a Qubit 2.0 fluorometer. Note on this clone: The antigen this receptor binds is unknown. One base away there is no much larger clone; base qualities are not given.

The source of this sequence is an adult with rheumatoid arthritis. The sample consisted of CD8+ T cells sorted from blood.

The encoded CDR3 is CASSDGYEQYF. The DNA reads TGCGCCAGCAGCGACGGCTACGAGCAGTACTTC. The chain links TRBV10-2 with TRBJ2-7; a confident D gene designation cannot be given. CDR3 length: 11 amino acids, cysteine to phenylalanine. Only the CDR3 DNA stays, 33 bases, in frame from base 1. Based on the germline V gene, the CDR1 and CDR2 sequences are WSHSY and SAAADI. Cut back by 6 bases and 3 bases, the V and J ends lie 6 bases apart.